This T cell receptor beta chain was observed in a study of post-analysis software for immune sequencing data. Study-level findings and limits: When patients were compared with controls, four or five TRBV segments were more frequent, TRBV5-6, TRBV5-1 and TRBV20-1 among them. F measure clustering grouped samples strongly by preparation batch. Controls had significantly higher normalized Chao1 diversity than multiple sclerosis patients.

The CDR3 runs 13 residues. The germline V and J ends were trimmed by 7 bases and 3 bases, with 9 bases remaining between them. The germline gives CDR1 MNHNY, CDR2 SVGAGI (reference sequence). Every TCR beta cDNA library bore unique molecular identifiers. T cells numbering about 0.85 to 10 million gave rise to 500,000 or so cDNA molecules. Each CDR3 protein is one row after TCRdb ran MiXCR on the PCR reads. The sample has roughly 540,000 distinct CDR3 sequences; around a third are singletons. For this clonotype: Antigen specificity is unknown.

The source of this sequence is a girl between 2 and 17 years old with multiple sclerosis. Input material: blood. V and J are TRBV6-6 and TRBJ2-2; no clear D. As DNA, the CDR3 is TGTGCCAGCAAGCTAACAGACACCGGGGAGCTGTTTTTT. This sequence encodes CASKLTDTGELFF.